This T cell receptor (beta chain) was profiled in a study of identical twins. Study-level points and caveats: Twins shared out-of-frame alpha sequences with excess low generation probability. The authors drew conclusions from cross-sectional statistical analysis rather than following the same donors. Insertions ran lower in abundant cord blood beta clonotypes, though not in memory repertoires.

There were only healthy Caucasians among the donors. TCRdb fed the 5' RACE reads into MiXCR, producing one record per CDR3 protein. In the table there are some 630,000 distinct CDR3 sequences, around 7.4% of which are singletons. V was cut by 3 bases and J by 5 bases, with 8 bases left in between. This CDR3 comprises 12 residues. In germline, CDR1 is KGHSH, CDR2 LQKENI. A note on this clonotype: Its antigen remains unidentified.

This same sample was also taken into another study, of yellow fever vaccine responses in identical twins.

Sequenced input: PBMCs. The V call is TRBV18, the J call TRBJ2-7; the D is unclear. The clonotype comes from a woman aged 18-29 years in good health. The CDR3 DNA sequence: TGTGCCAGCTCACCCAACCCCCACGAGCAGTACTTC. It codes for CASSPNPHEQYF.